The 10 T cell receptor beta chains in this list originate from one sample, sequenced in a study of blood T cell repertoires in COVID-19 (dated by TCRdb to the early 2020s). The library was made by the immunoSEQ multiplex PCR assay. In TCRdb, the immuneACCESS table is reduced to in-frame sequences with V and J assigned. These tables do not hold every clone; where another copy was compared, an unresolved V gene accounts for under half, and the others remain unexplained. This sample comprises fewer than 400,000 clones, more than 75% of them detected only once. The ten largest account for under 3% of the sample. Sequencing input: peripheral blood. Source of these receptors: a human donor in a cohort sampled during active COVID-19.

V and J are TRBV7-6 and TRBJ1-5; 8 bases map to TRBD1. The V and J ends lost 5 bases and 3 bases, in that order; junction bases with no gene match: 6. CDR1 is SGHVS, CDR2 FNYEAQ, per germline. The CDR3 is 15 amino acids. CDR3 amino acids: CASSVRQGNNQPQHF. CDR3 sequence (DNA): TGTGCCAGCAGCGTAAGACAGGGGAACAATCAGCCCCAGCATTTT.

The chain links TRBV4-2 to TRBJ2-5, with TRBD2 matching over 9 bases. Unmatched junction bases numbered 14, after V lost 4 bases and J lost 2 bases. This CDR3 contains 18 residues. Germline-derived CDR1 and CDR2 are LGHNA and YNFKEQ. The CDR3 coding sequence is TGTGCCAGCAGCCCCGGGGTAGCGGGGGACCTCTCTCAAGAGACCCAGTACTTC. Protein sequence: CASSPGVAGDLSQETQYF.

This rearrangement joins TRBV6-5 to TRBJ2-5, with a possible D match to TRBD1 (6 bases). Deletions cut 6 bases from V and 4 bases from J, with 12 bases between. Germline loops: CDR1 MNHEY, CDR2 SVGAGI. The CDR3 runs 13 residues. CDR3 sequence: CASRPRGRETQYF. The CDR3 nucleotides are TGTGCCAGCAGACCAAGGGGGAGAGAGACCCAGTACTTC.

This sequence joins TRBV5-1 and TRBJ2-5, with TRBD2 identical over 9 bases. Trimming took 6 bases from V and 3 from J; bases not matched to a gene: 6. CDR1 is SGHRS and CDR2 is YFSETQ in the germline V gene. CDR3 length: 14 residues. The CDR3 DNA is TGCGCCAGCACCCCAGTAGCGGGAGAAGAGACCCAGTACTTC. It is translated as CASTPVAGEETQYF.

The CDR3, as DNA: TGTGCCACCAGCAGAGACAGATTCACTGAAGCTTTCTTT. The encoded protein is CATSRDRFTEAFF. The chain is built from TRBV15 and TRBJ1-1; D gene uncertain. The CDR3 has 13 residues. Germline V gene sequence: CDR1 LNHNV, CDR2 YYDKDF (reference sequence). V was shortened by 0 bases and J by 4 bases, with 6 bases between the two germline ends. The whole variable domain, remainder taken from reference TRBV15 and TRBJ1-1, is DAMVIQNPRYQVTQFGKPVTLSCSQTLNHNVMYWYQQKSSQAPKLLFHYYDKDFNNEADTPDNFQSRRPNTSFCFLDIRSPGLGDTAMYLCATSRDRFTEAFFGQGTRLTVV.

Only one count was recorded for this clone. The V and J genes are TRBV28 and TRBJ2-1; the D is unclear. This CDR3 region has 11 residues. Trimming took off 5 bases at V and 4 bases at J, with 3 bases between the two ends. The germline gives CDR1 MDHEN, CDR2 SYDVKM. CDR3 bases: TGTGCCAGCAGTCCTTACAATGAGCAGTTCTTC. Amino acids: CASSPYNEQFF.

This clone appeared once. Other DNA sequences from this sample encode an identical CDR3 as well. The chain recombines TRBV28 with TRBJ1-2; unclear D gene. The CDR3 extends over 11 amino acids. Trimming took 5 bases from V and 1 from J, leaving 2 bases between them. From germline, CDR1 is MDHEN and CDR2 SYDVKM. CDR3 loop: CASSLNYGYTF. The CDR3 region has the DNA TGTGCCAGCAGTCTTAACTATGGCTACACCTTC.

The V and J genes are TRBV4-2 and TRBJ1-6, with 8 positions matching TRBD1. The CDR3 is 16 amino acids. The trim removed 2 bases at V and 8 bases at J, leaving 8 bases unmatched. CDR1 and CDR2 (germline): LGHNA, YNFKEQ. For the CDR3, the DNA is TGTGCCAGCAGCCAAAGAGACAGGGGCGCCGATTCACCCCTCCACTTT. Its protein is CASSQRDRGADSPLHF.

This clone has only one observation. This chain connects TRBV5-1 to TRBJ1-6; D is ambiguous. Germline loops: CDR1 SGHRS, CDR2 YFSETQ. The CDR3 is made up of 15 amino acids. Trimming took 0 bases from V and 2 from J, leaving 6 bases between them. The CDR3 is CASSLEQAYNSPLHF. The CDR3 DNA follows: TGCGCCAGCAGCTTGGAGCAGGCCTATAATTCACCCCTCCACTTT.

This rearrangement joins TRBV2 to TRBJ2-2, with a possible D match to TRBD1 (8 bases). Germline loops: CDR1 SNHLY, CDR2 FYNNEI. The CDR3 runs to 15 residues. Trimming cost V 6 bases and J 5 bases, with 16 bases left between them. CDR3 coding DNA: TGTGCCAGCAGAGTACAGGGGGGGGATACCGGGGAGCTGTTTTTT. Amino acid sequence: CASRVQGGDTGELFF.